The entry below gives a single T cell receptor beta chain sequence along with its context. The protocol was immunoSEQ multiplex PCR, while the TCRdb copy is restricted to in-frame clones and leaves out a portion. This table holds 110,000 to 150,000 clones, 86% found once. These data originate in a study of blood T cell repertoires in COVID-19. Sequenced input: PBMCs or T cells enriched from blood (not recorded which). The origin of this receptor is a man aged 45-65 years who had recovered from COVID-19.

CDR3 in DNA: TGTGCCAGCAGTTTTACCGGGACAGGGTTTCTATCGGGTCAGCCCCAGCATTTT. It translates to CASSFTGTGFLSGQPQHF. The J gene is TRBJ1-5, the V gene TRBV27; 9 nucleotides agree with TRBD1. Germline V CDR1 and CDR2: MNHEY, SMNVEV (reference sequence). The CDR3 is made up of 18 amino acids. V lost 3 bases, J lost 6 bases, and 15 bases stayed unmatched.